Listed below are T cell receptor beta chains from one sample, sequenced in a study of T cell repertoires in cytomegalovirus infection. TCRdb independently ran MiXCR on the reads; one entry per CDR3 protein. The sample consists of some 680,000 distinct CDR3 sequences, less than 40% of them appearing once. The sample was PBMCs. These receptors all stem from a human donor in good health (CMV status not recorded). Some clones in this sample may be carry-over from other donors' samples. CDR3s include the opening cysteine and the closing phenylalanine or tryptophan. A D gene is named only where the DNA matches it firmly. Clone size is not always given. Where it is, it says once, few, many or a class for expanded clones.

CDR3 length	clone size	V gene	J gene	D gene	CDR3 protein	CDR3 DNA
13	-	TRBV5-4	TRBJ1-1	-	CASSSPTETEAFF	TGTGCCAGCAGCTCACCGACGGAGACTGAAGCTTTCTTT
16	-	TRBV9	TRBJ2-2	-	CASSVVSSGNTGELFF	TGTGCCAGCAGCGTAGTGAGTAGCGGAAACACCGGGGAGCTGTTTTTT
14	many	TRBV7-3	TRBJ2-3	-	CASSLKPMGDTQYF	TGTGCCAGCAGCTTAAAGCCCATGGGAGATACGCAGTATTTT
11	-	TRBV19	TRBJ1-4	TRBD1	CASKGTGGWIF	TGTGCCAGTAAAGGGACAGGGGGCTGGATTTTT
15	-	TRBV28	TRBJ1-3	TRBD1	CASSRDRGEGNTIYF	TGTGCCAGCAGCCGAGACAGGGGAGAGGGAAACACCATATATTTT
14	few	TRBV7-6	TRBJ2-1	-	CASSFLDVGGEQFF	TGTGCCAGCAGCTTCCTAGATGTAGGGGGTGAGCAGTTCTTC
15	-	TRBV25-1	TRBJ1-1	-	CASSEFGTENTEAFF	TGTGCCAGCAGTGAATTTGGGACGGAGAACACTGAAGCTTTCTTT
11	-	TRBV2	TRBJ2-7	TRBD2	CASNLAGEQYF	TGTGCCAGCAACCTAGCGGGAGAGCAGTACTTC
17	few	TRBV28	TRBJ1-5	-	CASSTSAGALSRQPQHF	TGTGCCAGCAGCACGTCGGCAGGGGCGTTATCTAGGCAGCCCCAGCATTTT
11	many	TRBV12-3/TRBV12-4	TRBJ1-2	-	CASSLGVGYTF	TGTGCCAGCAGCCTCGGGGTGGGCTACACCTTC
11	-	TRBV28	TRBJ2-4	-	CASSARGIQYF	TGTGCCAGCAGTGCCCGAGGGATTCAGTACTTC
15	few	TRBV7-8	TRBJ2-5	TRBD1	CASSFAQGSLETQYF	TGTGCCAGCAGCTTTGCACAGGGGTCTCTGGAGACCCAGTACTTC
14	-	TRBV27	TRBJ2-5	-	CASSYLSGQETQYF	TGTGCCAGCAGTTACCTAAGCGGCCAAGAGACCCAGTACTTC
16	-	TRBV7-8	TRBJ2-1	TRBD2	CASSSGNLGAGVKQFF	TGTGCCAGCAGTTCCGGAAACCTAGGGGCGGGAGTTAAGCAGTTCTTC
16	-	TRBV4-1	TRBJ2-7	-	CASSQDLLEGPHEQYF	TGCGCCAGCAGCCAAGATCTCCTCGAGGGGCCCCACGAGCAGTACTTC
14	few	TRBV11-2	TRBJ2-7	-	CASSFGTLSYEQYF	TGTGCCAGCAGCTTCGGGACCCTATCCTACGAGCAGTACTTC
14	-	TRBV28	TRBJ2-5	-	CASSPILKGETQYF	TGTGCCAGCAGTCCTATTCTAAAGGGGGAGACCCAGTACTTC
15	-	TRBV9	TRBJ2-2	TRBD2	CASSVVAGATGELFF	TGTGCCAGCAGCGTAGTGGCGGGAGCAACCGGGGAGCTGTTTTTT
15	many	TRBV7-6	TRBJ2-7	-	CASSPRSPDPYEQYF	TGTGCCAGCAGCCCAAGGTCGCCAGACCCCTACGAGCAGTACTTC
13	few	TRBV19	TRBJ1-1	-	CASSNMVNTEAFF	TGTGCCAGTAGTAATATGGTGAACACTGAAGCTTTCTTT
15	few	TRBV4-2	TRBJ1-5	-	CASSQEGGRRSLQHF	TGTGCCAGCAGCCAAGAGGGGGGCAGGAGGAGCCTCCAGCATTTT
16	-	TRBV5-5	TRBJ1-5	-	CASSFSPGGTGQPQHF	TGTGCCAGCAGCTTTTCACCGGGGGGTACGGGTCAGCCCCAGCATTTT
17	-	TRBV20-1	TRBJ2-7	TRBD1	CSARGHGTGSSSYEQYF	TGCAGTGCTAGAGGCCACGGGACAGGGAGTAGCTCCTACGAGCAGTACTTC
17	-	TRBV7-3	TRBJ2-3	TRBD2	CASSLGGAGGATDTQYF	TGTGCCAGCAGCTTGGGCGGCGCGGGGGGTGCCACAGATACGCAGTATTTT
14	few	TRBV20-1	TRBJ2-3	-	CSARGLGSTDTQYF	TGCAGTGCTAGAGGGCTAGGGAGCACAGATACGCAGTATTTT
11	once	TRBV10-3	TRBJ1-1	-	CAISGSNEAFF	TGTGCCATCAGTGGCAGCAATGAAGCTTTCTTT
13	many	TRBV7-6	TRBJ1-5	-	CASSLEANQPQHF	TGTGCCAGCAGCTTAGAGGCCAATCAGCCCCAGCATTTT
13	-	TRBV4-1	TRBJ2-3	-	CASSQGEAVDKYF	TGCGCCAGCAGCCAAGGAGAAGCGGTAGATAAGTATTTT
13	few	TRBV6-1	TRBJ1-1	-	CASSEAGRTEAFF	TGTGCCAGCAGTGAAGCTGGGAGAACTGAAGCTTTCTTT
13	once	TRBV7-9	TRBJ2-7	-	CASSLAGADEKYF	TGTGCCAGCAGCTTAGCGGGAGCGGACGAGAAGTACTTC
15	many	TRBV7-9	TRBJ2-5	TRBD1	CASRDRGRLLETQYF	TGTGCCAGTCGGGACAGGGGCCGTCTATTGGAGACCCAGTACTTC
17	-	TRBV10-3	TRBJ1-3	TRBD1	CAIRDNSGGASRNTIYF	TGTGCCATCAGGGACAATTCAGGGGGCGCTTCGAGAAACACCATATATTTT
14	-	TRBV28	TRBJ2-1	TRBD2	CASSLGGVHNEQFF	TGTGCCAGCAGTTTGGGGGGGGTCCACAATGAGCAGTTCTTC
15	-	TRBV7-2	TRBJ1-2	-	CASSLGLDGRYGYSF	TGTGCCAGCAGCTTAGGTCTGGACGGGAGATATGGCTACAGCTTC
14	few	TRBV7-9	TRBJ2-1	-	CASSFGGARNEQFF	TGTGCCAGCAGTTTCGGAGGTGCGCGGAATGAGCAGTTCTTC
16	-	TRBV28	TRBJ1-6	-	CASSLLLRGVGSPLHF	TGTGCCAGCAGTTTACTCCTTCGGGGGGTCGGTTCACCCCTCCACTTT
15	-	TRBV27	TRBJ2-1	TRBD1	CATQGGTGRYNEQFF	TGTGCCACTCAGGGGGGGACAGGGAGATACAATGAGCAGTTCTTC
14	few	TRBV18	TRBJ2-7	-	CASSPAGTSYEQYF	TGTGCCAGCTCACCAGCCGGGACGAGCTACGAGCAGTACTTC
12	few	TRBV28	TRBJ1-2	-	CASSLNTYGYTF	TGTGCCAGCAGTTTAAACACCTATGGCTACACCTTC
14	once	TRBV20-1	TRBJ2-3	TRBD2	CSSGLAGVRDTQYF	TGCAGCTCCGGACTAGCGGGAGTGAGAGATACGCAGTATTTT
14	-	TRBV27	TRBJ2-2	TRBD2	CASRRPGGTGELFF	TGTGCCAGCCGCCGCCCGGGGGGTACCGGGGAGCTGTTTTTT
18	few	TRBV4-1	TRBJ1-1	-	CASSQDTSVVFSNTEAFF	TGCGCCAGCAGCCAAGATACGTCAGTTGTATTTTCGAACACTGAAGCTTTCTTT
17	few	TRBV7-2	TRBJ2-1	TRBD2	CASSSFVLAGEVSEQFF	TGTGCCAGCAGCTCCTTCGTTCTAGCGGGAGAGGTTAGTGAGCAGTTCTTC
13	-	TRBV11-2	TRBJ2-7	-	CASILDWESGQYF	TGTGCCAGCATCTTAGATTGGGAAAGTGGGCAGTACTTC
15	-	TRBV6-5	TRBJ2-2	-	CASSYSPENTGELFF	TGTGCCAGCAGTTACTCACCAGAGAACACCGGGGAGCTGTTTTTT
14	few	TRBV6-5	TRBJ1-1	-	CASTSERKNTEAFF	TGTGCCAGCACTTCAGAACGGAAGAACACTGAAGCTTTCTTT
16	-	TRBV7-9	TRBJ2-3	TRBD2	CASSFRGGEGTDTQYF	TGTGCCAGCAGCTTCCGGGGGGGGGAGGGCACAGATACGCAGTATTTT
17	many	TRBV7-6	TRBJ2-3	TRBD2	CASSRALAGRFTDTQYF	TGTGCCAGCAGCCGAGCACTAGCGGGGCGGTTCACAGATACGCAGTATTTT
13	-	TRBV11-2	TRBJ2-7	-	CASSPGPYYEQYF	TGTGCCAGCAGCCCGGGGCCCTACTACGAGCAGTACTTC
15	-	TRBV6-5	TRBJ2-1	-	CASSYDGGSYNEQFF	TGTGCCAGCAGTTACGACGGGGGCTCCTACAATGAGCAGTTCTTC
14	many	TRBV7-2	TRBJ2-1	-	CASSLEPAYNEQFF	TGTGCCAGCAGCTTGGAACCCGCCTACAATGAGCAGTTCTTC